These 30 T cell receptor beta chains originate from one sample sequenced in a study of blood T cell repertoires in COVID-19. Produced via immunoSEQ multiplex PCR; TCRdb's table is partial and in-frame only. The table records some 170,000 clones, 82% of them present only once. The source material was peripheral blood. The receptors originated from a woman between 70 and 85 years old with acute or convalescent COVID-19.

The gene calls are TRBV11-2 and TRBJ1-1; no definite D call. With 3 bases removed from V and 4 bases from J, the gap between germline ends came to 3 bases. Per the germline V gene, CDR1 is SGHAT and CDR2 is FQNNGV. This CDR3 has 11 amino acids. The CDR3 sequence is CASSLSTEAFF. CDR3 nucleotide sequence: TGTGCCAGCAGCTTGAGCACTGAAGCTTTCTTT.

The rearrangement uses TRBV6-5 and TRBJ1-5, with TRBD1 matching 7 bases. Germline CDR1 is MNHEY and CDR2 is SVGAGI. The CDR3 totals 15 residues. Trimming cost V 4 bases and J 2 bases; bases outside gene matches: 5. CDR3: CASSLTGSGNQPQHF. CDR3 nucleotides: TGTGCCAGCAGTTTGACAGGGTCAGGCAATCAGCCCCAGCATTTT.

This chain uses TRBV29-1 with TRBJ2-3; D gene unclear. Germline CDR1 reads SQVTM; CDR2 reads ANQGSEA. The CDR3 covers 11 residues. Trimming removed 3 bases at V and 6 bases at J, with 7 bases between. In DNA, the CDR3 is TGCAGCGTTGAGTATATTGATACGCAGTATTTT. Its protein is CSVEYIDTQYF.

V is TRBV5-1 and J is TRBJ2-4, with a possible D match to TRBD1 (6 bases). V dropped 4 bases and J dropped 8 bases, with 13 bases sitting between them. Germline V gene data show CDR1 as SGHRS and CDR2 as YFSETQ. This CDR3 is 13 amino acids long. DNA for the CDR3: TGCGCCAGCAGCCCACAGGGTAATGACATTCAGTACTTC. This encodes CASSPQGNDIQYF.

The rearrangement links TRBV6-5 to TRBJ2-3; 10 bases agree with TRBD2. The germline CDR1 and CDR2 sequences are MNHEY and SVGAGI. J lost 1 base, V lost 6 bases, and 4 bases had no gene match. The CDR3 is 15 amino acids. CDR3 loop: CASSPGLAGTDTQYF. CDR3 sequence (DNA): TGTGCCAGCAGCCCCGGACTAGCGGGCACAGATACGCAGTATTTT.

This rearrangement joins TRBV20-1 to TRBJ2-1; D gene uncertain. Germline V gene lookup returns CDR1 DFQATT and CDR2 SNEGSKA (reference sequence). The V and J ends lost 0 bases and 9 bases respectively, with 6 bases between them. This CDR3 contains 11 residues. CDR3 sequence reads: CSARDFGEQFF. The DNA for the CDR3 is TGCAGTGCTAGAGACTTCGGTGAGCAGTTCTTC.

This chain uses TRBV19 with TRBJ1-5; tentative D call: TRBD1 (6 bases). This CDR3 is 16 amino acids long. In germline, CDR1 is LNHDA, CDR2 SQIVND (reference sequence). V was pared by 4 bases and J by 3 bases, with 16 bases between. CDR3 region: CASSRLQGGINQPQHF. Here the CDR3 DNA reads TGTGCCAGTAGTAGGCTACAGGGCGGCATCAATCAGCCCCAGCATTTT.

This clone was found once. This chain joins TRBV10-3 and TRBJ2-1, with 10 bases lining up with TRBD2. V dropped 5 bases and J dropped 7; count of bases not matched to a gene: 2. CDR3 size: 13 residues. Germline CDR1 and CDR2: ENHRY and SYGVKD. This chain's CDR3 is CAISRGLANEQFF. CDR3 nucleotides: TGTGCCATCAGTCGGGGACTAGCGAATGAGCAGTTCTTC.

V usage is TRBV7-8 and J usage is TRBJ2-1; 11 bases are shared with TRBD2. The CDR3 extends over 17 amino acids. Germline V gene lookup returns CDR1 SGHVS and CDR2 FQNEAQ. V shed 2 bases, J shed 4 bases, and the junction held 7 bases outside the gene matches. As DNA, the CDR3 is TGTGCCAGCAGCTTACGGACTCGACTAGCGGGGTACAATGAGCAGTTCTTC. It specifies CASSLRTRLAGYNEQFF.

This clone was counted once. The chain joins TRBV27 to TRBJ2-1; 8 nucleotides align to TRBD1. Germline V gene lookup returns CDR1 MNHEY and CDR2 SMNVEV (reference sequence). V was clipped by 6 bases and J by 10 bases; unmatched bases: 2. The CDR3 loop spans 11 amino acids. CDR3 DNA: TGTGCCAGCAGCCGGGACAGGGAGCAGTTCTTC. This gives the protein CASSRDREQFF.

The V gene is TRBV7-2, the J gene TRBJ1-4; 9 bases align to TRBD1. The CDR3 extends over 16 amino acids. Germline V lookup: CDR1 SGHTA, CDR2 FQGNSA. V shed 1 base, J shed 5 bases, and the junction held 5 bases outside the gene matches. CDR3 sequence (DNA): TGTGCCAGCAGCTTAGACACGGGACAGGGAAATGAAAAACTGTTTTTT. Its translation: CASSLDTGQGNEKLFF.

This clone has just a few counts. The rearrangement uses TRBV11-2 and TRBJ1-1, with D unclear. The CDR3 covers 12 residues. Germline lookup yields CDR1 SGHAT and CDR2 FQNNGV. The germline V and J ends were trimmed by 1 base and 5 bases, with 5 bases remaining between them. The CDR3 here is CASSLVRTEAFF. In nucleotides, the CDR3 is TGTGCCAGCAGCTTAGTACGGACTGAAGCTTTCTTT.

The chain recombines TRBV5-3 with TRBJ1-4; 9 bases align to TRBD1. TRBV5-3 is an open reading frame whose function is uncertain. The CDR3 is made up of 13 amino acids. After removal of 10 bases from V and 6 bases from J, the junction contained 7 bases not matched to a gene. The DNA of the CDR3 is TGTGCCGGATTGACAGGGGGACATGAAAAACTGTTTTTT. Its translation is CAGLTGGHEKLFF.

V gene TRBV2 combines with J gene TRBJ2-6; D ambiguous. The CDR3 contains 16 residues. Trimming left V 2 bases short and J 0 bases short, with 8 bases between. Germline CDR1 is SNHLY and CDR2 is FYNNEI. The CDR3 here is CASSETRSSGANVLTF. CDR3 in DNA: TGTGCCAGCAGTGAAACGAGGAGCTCTGGGGCCAACGTCCTGACTTTC.

The V call is TRBV2, the J call TRBJ2-3, with D hard to call. Germline CDR1 and CDR2: SNHLY and FYNNEI. CDR3 size: 13 residues. V gave up 4 bases and J gave up 2 bases, with 7 bases separating them. DNA of the CDR3: TGTGCCAGCAGTGTTATAGCCACAGATACGCAGTATTTT. It encodes CASSVIATDTQYF. The full variable domain, in which reference TRBV2 and TRBJ2-3 provide the parts outside the CDR3, is EPEVTQTPSHQVTQMGQEVILRCVPISNHLYFYWYRQILGQKVEFLVSFYNNEISEKSEIFDDQFSVERPDGSNFTLKIRSTKLEDSAMYFCASSVIATDTQYFGPGTRLTVL.

The count of this clone is one. The gene calls are TRBV19 and TRBJ2-6; 9 nucleotides agree with TRBD1. Per germline, CDR1 LNHDA and CDR2 SQIVND (reference sequence). Trimming cost V 4 bases and J 2 bases; bases outside gene matches: 3. CDR3 length: 16 amino acids. CDR3 in DNA: TGTGCCAGTAGTAAGCGACAGGGGGCTGGGGCCAACGTCCTGACTTTC. This codes for CASSKRQGAGANVLTF.

The V and J genes are TRBV29-1 and TRBJ2-1, with 12 bases fitting TRBD2. V lost 3 bases and J lost 7; bases outside the gene matches: 7. From germline, CDR1 is SQVTM and CDR2 ANQGSEA. The length of the CDR3 is 15 residues. CDR3 region: CSVDPLAGGWNEQFF. The CDR3 DNA reads as TGCAGCGTTGATCCCCTAGCGGGGGGGTGGAATGAGCAGTTCTTC.

This clone came up a few times. The rearrangement links TRBV3-1 (or the pseudogene TRBV3-2) to TRBJ2-7; D unclear. Germline V CDR1 and CDR2: LGHDT, YNNKEL (reference sequence). This CDR3 has 12 amino acids. Trimming shortened V by 3 bases and J by 2 bases, and 5 bases separated the two germline ends. CDR3 sequence reads: CASSHRPYEQYF. CDR3 DNA: TGTGCCAGCAGCCATCGTCCCTACGAGCAGTACTTC.

This clone was detected once. V and J are TRBV5-4 and TRBJ2-1; TRBD2 agrees at 12 bases. In germline, CDR1 is SGHNT, CDR2 YYREEE (reference sequence). The CDR3 loop spans 15 amino acids. V lost 0 bases to trimming and J lost 10 bases; unmatched junction nucleotides: 5. The CDR3 DNA is TGTGCCAGCAGCTTGGCGTCTAGCGGGAGGGGAGAGCAGTTCTTC. As protein: CASSLASSGRGEQFF.

The genes are TRBV7-2 and TRBJ1-1, with a weak D call TRBD1 (6 bases). The CDR3 covers 16 residues. Germline lookup yields CDR1 SGHTA and CDR2 FQGNSA. V was pared by 0 bases and J by 5 bases, with 16 bases between. Here the CDR3 reads CASSLALGGGLTEAFF. The DNA of the CDR3 is TGTGCCAGCAGCTTAGCTTTAGGGGGGGGGCTTACTGAAGCTTTCTTT.

The chain links TRBV29-1 to TRBJ2-1, with 11 bases lining up with TRBD1. V lost 4 bases, J lost 3 bases, and 5 bases stayed unmatched. Per germline, CDR1 SQVTM and CDR2 ANQGSEA. There are 15 residues in the CDR3. Written as DNA, the CDR3 is TGCAGCGTTGTTTGGGGGACAGGGGGCTACAATGAGCAGTTCTTC. Amino acid sequence: CSVVWGTGGYNEQFF.

The gene calls are TRBV28 and TRBJ2-1; tentatively, D is TRBD1 (6 bases). Trimming removed 5 bases from V and 2 bases from J, with 13 bases in between. This CDR3 spans 15 amino acids. The germline gives CDR1 MDHEN, CDR2 SYDVKM. The DNA for the CDR3 is TGTGCCAGCAGTCTGTACAGGGACGCCTACAATGAGCAGTTCTTC. Its translation: CASSLYRDAYNEQFF.

This sequence joins TRBV7-2 and TRBJ1-3; 8 bases map to TRBD1. Germline trimming cut 3 bases from V and 0 bases from J; bases unmatched to any gene: 7. CDR1 and CDR2 (germline): SGHTA, FQGNSA. The CDR3 is made up of 17 amino acids. This CDR3 reads CASSFSATGDSGNTIYF. CDR3 nucleotide sequence: TGTGCCAGCAGCTTTTCAGCGACAGGGGACTCTGGAAACACCATATATTTT.

The rearrangement links TRBV5-8 to TRBJ1-5; a possible D gene is TRBD1 (6 bases). Germline CDR1 is SGHTS and CDR2 is YDEGEE. The germline V and J ends were trimmed by 2 bases and 4 bases, with 25 bases remaining between them. CDR3 length: 19 residues. This CDR3 reads CASSFLDSGAGRGNQPQHF. CDR3 DNA: TGTGCCAGCAGCTTTCTAGATTCCGGCGCAGGGAGGGGGAATCAGCCCCAGCATTTT.

This sequence joins TRBV4-3 and TRBJ1-2; 9 bases map to TRBD1. Germline CDR1 LGHNA, CDR2 YSLEER. The CDR3 spans 16 residues. J gave up 4 bases and V 0 bases, and 6 bases lay outside the gene matches. CDR3 bases: TGCGCCAGCAGCCAAGAGTTTTCGGGACAGGGCTATGGCTACACCTTC. It codes for CASSQEFSGQGYGYTF.

This clone was observed once. The sample holds other DNA sequences that translate to the same CDR3. The gene calls are TRBV24-1 and TRBJ1-5; TRBD1 matches 9 bases. This CDR3 spans 15 amino acids. V shed 4 bases, J shed 7 bases, and the junction held 7 bases outside the gene matches. Germline lookup yields CDR1 KGHDR and CDR2 SFDVKD. Here the CDR3 DNA reads TGTGCCACCAGTGACCCGGGACAGGGAGGGCAGCCCCAGCATTTT. It is translated as CATSDPGQGGQPQHF.

The chain carries TRBV6-1 and TRBJ1-4; TRBD1 matches 7 bases. V trimming: 4 bases; J trimming: 2 bases; junction bases outside the gene matches: 4. Germline values: CDR1 MNHNS, CDR2 SASEGT. The CDR3 runs to 15 residues. CDR3 region: CASSVDRVTNEKLFF. The CDR3 DNA sequence: TGTGCCAGCAGTGTCGACAGGGTCACTAATGAAAAACTGTTTTTT.

The J gene is TRBJ2-7, the V gene TRBV23-1; possible D gene TRBD1, 6 bases. TRBV23-1 counts as an open reading frame of uncertain function. The length of the CDR3 is 15 residues. Trimming removed 0 bases from V and 7 bases from J, with 16 bases in between. The CDR3 DNA is TGCGCCAGCAGTCAATCGTTTTCAGGGGCCGGGGAGCAGTACTTC. Its translation is CASSQSFSGAGEQYF.

The chain recombines TRBV29-1 with TRBJ2-1; tentatively, D is TRBD1 (5 bases). The CDR3 loop spans 10 amino acids. Trimming stripped 2 bases from V and 10 bases from J, with 6 bases between. The V gene's germline CDR1 is SQVTM and CDR2 ANQGSEA. The CDR3: CSVEWGEQFF. The CDR3 coding sequence is TGCAGCGTTGAATGGGGCGAGCAGTTCTTC.

The V call is TRBV27, the J call TRBJ2-7, with TRBD2 matching over 9 bases. With V trimmed by 7 bases and J by 2 bases, 15 bases remained unmatched. The CDR3 runs 17 residues. In germline, CDR1 is MNHEY, CDR2 SMNVEV (reference sequence). CDR3 nucleotide sequence: TGTGCCAGCACCCGTGGCGGGAGGGCCTCCCGCGCCTACGAGCAGTACTTC. As protein: CASTRGGRASRAYEQYF.